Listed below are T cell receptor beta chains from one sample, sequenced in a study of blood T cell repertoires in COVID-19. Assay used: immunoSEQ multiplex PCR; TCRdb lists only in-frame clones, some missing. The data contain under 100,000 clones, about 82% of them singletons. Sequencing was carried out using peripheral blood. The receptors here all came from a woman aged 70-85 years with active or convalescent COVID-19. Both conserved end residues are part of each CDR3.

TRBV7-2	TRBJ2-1	CASSLGGGLYNEQFF
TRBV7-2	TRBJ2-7	CASSYRLAGGLNEQYF
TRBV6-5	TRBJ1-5	CASSYRQESQPQHF
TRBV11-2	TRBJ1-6	CASSLDRSLPLHF
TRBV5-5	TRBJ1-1	CASSRFLRDTEAFF
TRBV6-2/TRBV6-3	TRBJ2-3	CASSSWIGGSDTQYF
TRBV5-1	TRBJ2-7	CASSLATVLDYEQYF
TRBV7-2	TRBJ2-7	CASSLDEGARYEQYF
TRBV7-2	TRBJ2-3	CASSLAGRDTQYF
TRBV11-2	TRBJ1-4	CASSLEAGSNEKLFF
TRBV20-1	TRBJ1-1	CSASIQSIGTEAFF
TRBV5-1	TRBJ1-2	CASSFWTGNGYTF
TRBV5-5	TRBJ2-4	CASSVPSAAKNIQYF
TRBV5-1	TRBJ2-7	CASSSRQGAADEQYF
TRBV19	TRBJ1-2	CASRVGQTGYTF
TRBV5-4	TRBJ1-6	CASRRSGQDNSPLHF
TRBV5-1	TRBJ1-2	CASSLGPEKDGYTF
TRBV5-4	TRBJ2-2	CASSRDSTNTGELFF
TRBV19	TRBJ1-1	CASQRQGPWAEAFF
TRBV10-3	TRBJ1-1	CAITETGVAEAFF
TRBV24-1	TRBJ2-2	CATSPSDRNTGELFF
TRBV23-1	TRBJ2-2	CASSPGGDADLERAGELFF
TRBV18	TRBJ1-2	CASSPKDSYYGYTF
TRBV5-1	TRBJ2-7	CASSFGGFNEQYF
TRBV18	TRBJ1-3	CASSPVEVTGNTIYF
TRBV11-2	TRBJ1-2	CASSSPGQGALGYTF
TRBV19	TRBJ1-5	CASTSPGVLSNQPQHF
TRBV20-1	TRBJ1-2	CSASVQGGMGSYTF